This is a list of T cell receptor beta chains from one sample in a study of vaccination and CD4 T cells after COVID-19. From the PCR reads, TCRdb called clonotypes with MiXCR, one entry per CDR3 protein. The data hold 25,000 or so distinct CDR3 sequences, with around 50% observed a single time. The sample was CD4+ T cells from blood, taken about 7 months after SARS-CoV-2 vaccination. Receptors were obtained from a human donor who had recovered from COVID-19. Both conserved end residues are part of each CDR3. Each record gives: J gene, V gene, clone size, D gene, CDR3 DNA, CDR3 protein. D genes are given only for firm matches. Part of the rows lack a size; the others show once, few, many or a class for expanded clones.

>TRBJ2-7|TRBV21-1|medium-sized|-
TGTGCCAGCAGTAAGAGAGTGTCCTGGGGTTCGTTCGAGCAGTACTTC
CASSKRVSWGSFEQYF
>TRBJ2-5|TRBV20-1|once|TRBD2
TGCAGTGCTAGAGATCCGCGGACTAGCGGGAGCGGAGAGACCCAGTACTTC
CSARDPRTSGSGETQYF
>TRBJ1-1|TRBV27|-|-
TGTGCCAGCAGAGACTCCGGGGCGAAAAACACTGAAGCTTTCTTT
CASRDSGAKNTEAFF
>TRBJ1-5|TRBV5-1|-|-
TGCGCCAGCAGCGTCGGACACGGCAATCAGCCCCAGCATTTT
CASSVGHGNQPQHF
>TRBJ2-4|TRBV6-2/TRBV6-3|-|TRBD2
TGTGCCAGCAGTTACCCTCCCGGGACTAGCGGGAGGGGAGCCAAAAACATTCAGTACTTC
CASSYPPGTSGRGAKNIQYF
>TRBJ1-2|TRBV20-1|few|TRBD1
TGCAGTGCTGGGGCCGGGACAGGGAGCGGCTACACCTTC
CSAGAGTGSGYTF
>TRBJ2-2|TRBV10-1|few|TRBD2
TGCGCCAGCAGACTAGCGGGAGACACCGGGGAGCTGTTTTTT
CASRLAGDTGELFF
>TRBJ2-7|TRBV30|-|TRBD2
TGTGCCTGGATGGGACTAGCGGCAGAGCAGTACTTC
CAWMGLAAEQYF
>TRBJ2-3|TRBV7-3|-|TRBD2
TGTGCCAGCAGCTTAACTAGCGGGAGTAGTGATACGCAGTATTTT
CASSLTSGSSDTQYF
>TRBJ2-2|TRBV6-5|-|-
TGTGCCAGCAGTTACGCCCAAAACACCGGGGAGCTGTTTTTT
CASSYAQNTGELFF
>TRBJ2-7|TRBV6-2/TRBV6-3|-|TRBD1
TGTGCCAGCAGCACAGGGGGCGAGCAGTACTTC
CASSTGGEQYF
>TRBJ1-5|TRBV14|large|-
TGTGCCAGCAGCCAAGGGATCAATCAGCCCCAGCATTTT
CASSQGINQPQHF
>TRBJ2-6|TRBV7-3|few|TRBD1
TGTGCCAGCAGCCAAACAGGGGGCGCAGGGGCCAACGTCCTGACTTTC
CASSQTGGAGANVLTF
>TRBJ2-5|TRBV7-2|few|TRBD2
TGTGCCAGCAGCTTAGTACTAGCGGGAGGGCCAGTGGAGGAGACCCAGTACTTC
CASSLVLAGGPVEETQYF
>TRBJ2-3|TRBV7-2|medium-sized|-
TGTGCCAGCAGGGAGGCCGTAGTCACAGATACGCAGTATTTT
CASREAVVTDTQYF
>TRBJ2-2|TRBV6-1|-|-
TGTGCCAGCAGTGAAAGCCTCGGAGAGGATGCGGAGCTGTTTTTT
CASSESLGEDAELFF
>TRBJ1-1|TRBV7-6|-|-
TGTGCCAGCAGCTTAAGGGACGAGGGAGGTGAAGCTTTCTTT
CASSLRDEGGEAFF
>TRBJ2-6|TRBV6-2/TRBV6-3|-|-
TGTGCCAGCAGTTACGACAGCTCTGGGGCCAACGTCCTGACTTTC
CASSYDSSGANVLTF
>TRBJ2-7|TRBV11-2|-|-
TGTGCCAGCAGCTTAGAGAGGGGGTCCGTCTACGAGCAGTACTTC
CASSLERGSVYEQYF
>TRBJ2-3|TRBV20-1|-|TRBD2
TGCAGTGCTAGCCCCCTAGCGGGAGAAGTCCCTAGCACAGATACGCAGTATTTT
CSASPLAGEVPSTDTQYF
>TRBJ2-7|TRBV20-1|-|-
TGCAGTGCAGAGAGGGCTAGAGGGTACGAGCAGTACTTC
CSAERARGYEQYF
>TRBJ1-2|TRBV6-4|medium-sized|-
TGTGCCAGCAGTGACGGTGACGGCTATGGCTACACCTTC
CASSDGDGYGYTF
>TRBJ1-6|TRBV15|few|-
TGTGCCACCAGCAGAGATCGGGAGGGCGGGTCACCCCTCCACTTT
CATSRDREGGSPLHF
>TRBJ2-7|TRBV4-1|-|TRBD2
TGCGCCAGCAGCCAGAGGGCTCTAGCGGGAGGCCCGGACGAGCAGTACTTC
CASSQRALAGGPDEQYF
>TRBJ2-1|TRBV7-6|-|-
TGTGCTAGCAGCTTAGGCCCCTCCTATGAGCAGTTCTTC
CASSLGPSYEQFF
>TRBJ1-5|TRBV19|few|-
TGTGCCAGTAGTATTAACAGGGTAAAGCCCCAGCATTTT
CASSINRVKPQHF
>TRBJ2-5|TRBV15|-|-
TGTGCCACCAGCAGAGTTAGAGAGACCCAGTACTTC
CATSRVRETQYF